Listed below are T cell receptor beta chains from one sample, sequenced in a study of shared clonotypes between healthy human individuals. Assay: immunoSEQ multiplex PCR; the TCRdb copy retains only in-frame clones and omits some. The sample lists around 2.1 million clones, 95% occurring once. The sequencing sample was made of naive CD4+ T cells sorted from blood. Source of these receptors: a man aged 18 to 29 in good health. Both conserved end residues are part of each CDR3. Fields, in order: D gene, V gene, clone size, J gene, CDR3 protein, CDR3 DNA. The D gene is left open where the match is weak. Expanded clones are given a class, and other clones once, few, many or no size at all.

.	TRBV7-8	.	TRBJ1-1	CASSPERRNTEAFF	TGTGCCAGCAGCCCGGAGAGGAGGAACACTGAAGCTTTCTTT
.	TRBV6-4	.	TRBJ1-3	CASSANSGNTIYF	TGTGCCAGCAGTGCAAACTCTGGAAACACCATATATTTT
.	TRBV5-6	.	TRBJ1-5	CASSLDRGGDLNQPQHF	TGTGCCAGCAGCTTGGATCGCGGGGGGGACCTCAATCAGCCCCAGCATTTT
TRBD1	TRBV5-1	.	TRBJ2-4	CASSLDRGLGDIQYF	TGCGCCAGCAGTTTGGACAGGGGGCTAGGTGACATTCAGTACTTC
TRBD2	TRBV30	.	TRBJ2-7	CAWSAGTSGAYEQYF	TGTGCCTGGAGTGCGGGGACTAGCGGGGCCTACGAGCAGTACTTC
TRBD1	TRBV25-1	.	TRBJ1-1	CASSESGQGTNTEAFF	TGTGCCAGCAGTGAAAGTGGACAGGGGACCAACACTGAAGCTTTCTTT
.	TRBV5-1	.	TRBJ2-2	CASSHRAESTGELFF	TGCGCCAGCAGCCATCGAGCAGAAAGCACCGGGGAGCTGTTTTTT
TRBD1	TRBV19	.	TRBJ2-3	CASSIGQGTYTQYF	TGTGCCAGTAGTATAGGACAGGGAACCTATACGCAGTATTTT
.	TRBV20-1	.	TRBJ2-5	CSASAQTQYF	TGCAGTGCTAGCGCTCAGACCCAGTACTTC
TRBD2	TRBV6-5	.	TRBJ2-5	CASSYISGMQTQYF	TGTGCCAGCAGTTACATTAGCGGGATGCAGACCCAGTACTTC
TRBD1	TRBV4-3	many	TRBJ2-7	CASSQGGTGYEQYF	TGCGCCAGCAGCCAAGGCGGGACAGGCTACGAGCAGTACTTC
TRBD2	TRBV7-9	.	TRBJ2-7	CASSTGLAEMHEQYF	TGTGCCAGCAGCACAGGACTAGCGGAGATGCACGAGCAGTACTTC
.	TRBV28	.	TRBJ1-5	CASTLPGAFQPQHF	TGTGCCAGCACCTTACCGGGGGCATTTCAGCCCCAGCATTTT
TRBD1	TRBV5-4	.	TRBJ2-7	CASSLRDRAYEQYF	TGTGCCAGCAGCTTAAGGGACAGGGCCTACGAGCAGTACTTC
.	TRBV29-1	.	TRBJ2-7	CSSRASGEQYF	TGCAGCTCTAGGGCCTCTGGCGAGCAGTACTTC
.	TRBV6-6	.	TRBJ2-2	CASSHGITGELFF	TGTGCCAGCAGTCACGGGATCACCGGGGAGCTGTTTTTT
.	TRBV5-1	.	TRBJ2-5	CASSLDGRGYQETQYF	TGCGCCAGCAGCTTGGATGGGCGGGGATACCAAGAGACCCAGTACTTC
.	TRBV11-2	.	TRBJ2-7	CASSFGGGTVSSYEQYF	TGTGCCAGCAGCTTTGGGGGTGGGACGGTGAGCTCCTACGAGCAGTACTTC
.	TRBV18	.	TRBJ2-7	CASSPGRGSYEQYF	TGTGCCAGCTCACCAGGTAGGGGTTCCTACGAGCAGTACTTC
.	TRBV6-1	.	TRBJ1-1	CASSEPTRAGGEAFF	TGTGCCAGCAGTGAACCTACACGCGCCGGGGGTGAAGCTTTCTTT
TRBD1	TRBV28	.	TRBJ1-2	CASSSAGTGTPGYTF	TGTGCCAGCAGTTCCGCCGGGACAGGGACCCCTGGCTACACCTTC
.	TRBV5-5	.	TRBJ2-4	CASSLTPQGIQYF	TGTGCCAGCAGCTTAACCCCACAGGGCATTCAGTACTTC
.	TRBV6-5	.	TRBJ2-3	CASRMDSTDTQYF	TGTGCCAGCAGAATGGACAGCACAGATACGCAGTATTTT
.	TRBV5-1	.	TRBJ2-3	CASSLRKGTDTQYF	TGCGCCAGCAGCCTTCGGAAAGGGACAGATACGCAGTATTTT
.	TRBV28	.	TRBJ2-7	CASSLRPKGRYEQYF	TGTGCCAGCAGTTTACGCCCTAAGGGTCGGTACGAGCAGTACTTC
.	TRBV9	once	TRBJ1-2	CASSVGGLINGYTF	TGTGCCAGCAGCGTAGGGGGACTGATTAATGGCTACACCTTC
.	TRBV5-1	.	TRBJ1-5	CASSLAGTANQPQHF	TGCGCCAGCAGCTTGGCTGGGACCGCGAATCAGCCCCAGCATTTT
.	TRBV7-2	.	TRBJ2-7	CASSSRLVYEQYF	TGTGCCAGCAGCTCTCGTCTGGTCTACGAGCAGTACTTC
.	TRBV5-1	.	TRBJ1-5	CASSVDGRGNQPQHF	TGCGCCAGCAGCGTGGACGGACGCGGCAATCAGCCCCAGCATTTT
TRBD2	TRBV4-1	.	TRBJ2-1	CASSQGTSGDNEQFF	TGCGCCAGCAGCCAGGGGACTAGCGGAGACAATGAGCAGTTCTTC
.	TRBV5-1	.	TRBJ1-4	CASSPTVSANEKLFF	TGCGCCAGCAGCCCGACCGTCTCAGCTAATGAAAAACTGTTTTTT
.	TRBV28	.	TRBJ1-5	CASSLWGTPSGAQHF	TGTGCCAGCAGTTTATGGGGGACTCCTTCTGGGGCCCAGCATTTT
.	TRBV30	.	TRBJ2-5	CAFQGRETQYF	TGTGCCTTCCAGGGCAGAGAGACCCAGTACTTC
.	TRBV28	.	TRBJ2-7	CASSLKGYEQYF	TGTGCCAGCAGTTTAAAGGGCTACGAGCAGTACTTC
.	TRBV20-1	once	TRBJ2-4	CSATGGAIQYF	TGCAGTGCTACAGGGGGGGCCATTCAGTACTTC
.	TRBV5-1	.	TRBJ1-2	CASSLRPDSNYGYTF	TGCGCCAGCAGCCTCCGGCCGGACAGCAACTATGGCTACACCTTC
.	TRBV9	.	TRBJ2-1	CASSVGGSGSYNEQFF	TGTGCCAGCAGCGTAGGGGGTAGCGGCTCCTACAATGAGCAGTTCTTC
.	TRBV4-3	.	TRBJ2-7	CASSQAPGNEQYF	TGCGCCAGCAGCCAAGCTCCGGGGAACGAGCAGTACTTC
.	TRBV5-1	.	TRBJ2-1	CASKSDSDNEQFF	TGCGCCAGCAAGTCGGACAGCGACAATGAGCAGTTCTTC
TRBD2	TRBV5-1	once	TRBJ2-7	CASSMSGLAGGSSYEQYF	TGCGCCAGCAGCATGTCGGGACTAGCGGGGGGTTCCTCCTACGAGCAGTACTTC